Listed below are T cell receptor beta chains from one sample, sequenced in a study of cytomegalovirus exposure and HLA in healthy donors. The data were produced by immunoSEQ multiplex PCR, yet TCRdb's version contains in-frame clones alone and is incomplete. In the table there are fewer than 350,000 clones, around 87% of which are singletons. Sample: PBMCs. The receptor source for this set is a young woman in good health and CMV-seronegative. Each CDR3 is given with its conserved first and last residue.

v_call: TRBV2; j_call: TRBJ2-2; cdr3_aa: CASTRAPKGRTGELFF
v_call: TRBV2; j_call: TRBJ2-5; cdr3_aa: CASSRGQETQYF
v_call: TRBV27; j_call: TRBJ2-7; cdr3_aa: CASSFVTGPGYEQYF
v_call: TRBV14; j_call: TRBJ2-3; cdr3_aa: CASSQALPGTDTQYF
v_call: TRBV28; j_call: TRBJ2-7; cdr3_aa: CASSFQLAGIEQYF
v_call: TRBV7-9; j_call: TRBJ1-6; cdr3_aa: CASSLYQRDSPLHF
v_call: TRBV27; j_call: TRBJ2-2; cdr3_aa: CASKRDRGTGELFF
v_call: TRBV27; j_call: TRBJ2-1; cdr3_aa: CASSLLLAGGYNEQFF
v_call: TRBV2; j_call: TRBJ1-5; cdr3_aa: CASSGLLGGAQPQHF
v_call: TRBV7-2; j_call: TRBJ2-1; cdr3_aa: CASSLELSGAYREYNEQFF
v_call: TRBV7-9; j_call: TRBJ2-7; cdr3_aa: CASSPQGEVPYEQYF
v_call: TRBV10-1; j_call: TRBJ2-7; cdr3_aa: CATRRGREQYF
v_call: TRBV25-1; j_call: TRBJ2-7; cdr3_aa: CASSVREGDSYEQYF
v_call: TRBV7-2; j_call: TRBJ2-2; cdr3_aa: CASIEEGLLNTGELFF
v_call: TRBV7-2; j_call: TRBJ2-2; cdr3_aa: CASRQGLPNTGELFF
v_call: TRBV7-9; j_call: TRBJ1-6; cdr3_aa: CASSLREVNSPLHF
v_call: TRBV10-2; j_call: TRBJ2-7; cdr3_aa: CASRGQGGSYEQYF
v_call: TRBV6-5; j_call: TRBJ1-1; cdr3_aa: CASSYSFKNTEAFF
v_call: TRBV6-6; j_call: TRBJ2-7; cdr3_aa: CASGSLAGVGEQYF